This TCR beta chain is drawn from a study of blood T cell repertoires in COVID-19. Study-wide context: The United States, Italy and Spain were the sources of the acute and convalescent COVID-19 samples. Sources were T cells, B-cell-depleted T cells, or PBMCs; the material itself was cDNA or gDNA.

In germline, CDR1 is SGHRS, CDR2 YFSETQ. The V end was cut by 4 bases, the J end by 0 bases, with 10 bases between. This CDR3 is built from 14 residues. Profiled with immunoSEQ multiplex PCR; TCRdb holds only in-frame clones, not every one. In the table there are 100,000 to 150,000 clones, about 86% of which are singletons. The specimen was peripheral blood. The chain links TRBV5-1 to TRBJ2-5; D possibly corresponds to TRBD1 (5 bases). This clonotype was obtained from a man between 65 and 85 years old who had recovered from COVID-19. The CDR3 DNA is TGCGCCAGCAGCCAACTGGACAACCAAGAGACCCAGTACTTC. Encoded protein: CASSQLDNQETQYF.